This T cell receptor (beta chain) originates from a study of control samples from healthy donors and cancer patients. The V gene's germline CDR1 is ENHRY and CDR2 SYGVKD. Trimming left V 8 bases short and J 8 bases short, with 9 bases between. The CDR3 sequence is 11 residues long. Only in-frame clones appear in the TCRdb table, and some are missing; sequencing was by immunoSEQ multiplex PCR. In the table there are about 82,000 clones, approximately 87% of which are singletons. The chain combines TRBV10-3 with TRBJ1-4, with D unresolved. The TCR sequence derives from a man aged 50-60 years in good health. The specimen sequenced was blood. The CDR3 here is CAIGDGEKLFF. CDR3 bases: TGTGCCATCGGAGATGGGGAAAAACTGTTTTTT.